The 27 T cell receptor beta chains presented below share a single source sample, sequenced in a study of T cells expressing NK-cell markers. From the 5' RACE reads, TCRdb lists one entry per CDR3 protein and no DNA. The clone table shows hundreds of thousands of distinct CDR3 sequences, with the ten largest holding 6% to 8%. Sequencing was carried out using blood T cells: a sorted CD56 or NKG2C T cell subset, CD4+ or CD8+ T cells, or bulk PBMC T cells (not recorded which). The receptor set was obtained from a woman between 18 and 70 years old in good health.

CDR3 amino acids: CASSPLRPQETQYF. The gene calls are TRBV18 and TRBJ2-5. Germline CDR1 is KGHSH and CDR2 is LQKENI. This CDR3 is built from 14 residues. The entire variable domain, with the rest obtained from reference TRBV18 and TRBJ2-5, is as follows: NAGVMQNPRHLVRRRGQEARLRCSPMKGHSHVYWYRQLPEEGLKFMVYLQKENIIDESGMPKERFSAEFPKEGPSILRIQQVVRGDSAAYFCASSPLRPQETQYFGPGTRLLVL.

J is TRBJ2-1 and V is TRBV6-1; the TRBD1 assignment by TCRdb is unverifiable without DNA. CDR1 and CDR2 from the germline V gene are MNHNS and SASEGT. The CDR3 has 13 amino acids. CDR3 in amino acids: CASTPGAYNEQFF.

The rearrangement links TRBV12-3 or TRBV12-4 to TRBJ2-5; TCRdb gives TRBD1 as the D gene, but with no DNA this cannot be confirmed. The CDR3 is made up of 14 amino acids. The CDR3 sequence is CASSFREGQETQYF.

The chain has TRBV29-1 and TRBJ2-3; there is no DNA to check the TCRdb D call of TRBD2. CDR3 length equals 18 residues. Germline lookup yields CDR1 SQVTM and CDR2 ANQGSEA. The CDR3 is CSVVRLAGADKTTDTQYF.

This sequence joins TRBV7-2 and TRBJ1-4. The CDR3 is 14 residues long. The germline CDR1 and CDR2 sequences are SGHTA and FQGNSA. The CDR3 region is CASSLGVAREKLFF.

This chain joins TRBV2 and TRBJ2-1; the D call from TCRdb, TRBD1, cannot be confirmed without DNA. CDR3 length: 14 amino acids. Germline-derived CDR1 and CDR2 are SNHLY and FYNNEI. CDR3: CASMGAPGPNEQFF.

This chain links TRBV20-1 with TRBJ2-5; TCRdb's D call, TRBD1, is unchecked because there is no DNA. This CDR3 has 15 residues. Germline CDR1 DFQATT, CDR2 SNEGSKA (reference sequence). The CDR3 here is CSAGGGADLRETQYF.

CDR3 sequence reads: CASKGTLNTEAFF. The chain couples TRBV7-8 to TRBJ1-1. Germline V lookup: CDR1 SGHVS, CDR2 FQNEAQ. The CDR3 runs to 13 residues.

The chain has TRBV24-1 and TRBJ2-2; TCRdb's D call of TRBD1 is untestable without DNA. The CDR3 is 17 amino acids. Per the germline V gene, CDR1 is KGHDR and CDR2 is SFDVKD. The chain's CDR3 is CATSDLEGQGRTGELFF.

V usage is TRBV5-6 and J usage is TRBJ2-5. Germline lookup yields CDR1 SGHDT and CDR2 YYEEEE. The CDR3 has 12 residues. The chain's CDR3 is CASSVPSRTQYF.

The CDR3: CSARDPDGTNTGELFF. The genes are TRBV20-1 and TRBJ2-2; TCRdb selects TRBD1, and the lack of DNA leaves this call unchecked. CDR3 length: 16 amino acids. Germline V gene sequence: CDR1 DFQATT, CDR2 SNEGSKA (reference sequence).

This chain uses TRBV6-5 with TRBJ2-7. Germline CDR1 is MNHEY and CDR2 is SVGAGI. The CDR3 totals 15 residues. This CDR3 is CASSSTSDGTYEQYF.

The V gene is TRBV7-9, the J gene TRBJ2-5; the TCRdb call, TRBD1, lacks DNA for checking. Germline V CDR1 and CDR2: SEHNR, FQNEAQ (reference sequence). The CDR3 is 15 residues long. The chain's CDR3 is CASSTRQGFEETQYF.

The gene calls are TRBV20-1 and TRBJ2-7. CDR1 and CDR2 (germline): DFQATT, SNEGSKA (reference sequence). The CDR3 runs 13 residues. CDR3 in amino acids: CSARVESGYEQYF.

The chain has TRBV6-1 and TRBJ2-4; with no DNA, the TCRdb D assignment of TRBD1 cannot be verified. Germline lookup yields CDR1 MNHNS and CDR2 SASEGT. This CDR3 contains 14 residues. CDR3: CASSLTPTKNIQYF.

CDR3 region: CASSFSGGPGEQFF. The chain employs TRBV7-2 and TRBJ2-1; lacking DNA, the TRBD1 call made by TCRdb goes unchecked. The CDR3 contains 14 residues. The germline gives CDR1 SGHTA, CDR2 FQGNSA.

The rearrangement joins TRBV12-3 or TRBV12-4 to TRBJ2-1; TCRdb selects TRBD2, and the lack of DNA leaves this call unchecked. The CDR3 covers 15 residues. The CDR3 spells CASSSGTAGYNEQFF.

J is TRBJ1-1 and V is TRBV27. The CDR3 extends over 18 amino acids. In germline, CDR1 is MNHEY, CDR2 SMNVEV (reference sequence). This chain's CDR3 is CASSPVPSAGKGNTEAFF.

The V and J genes are TRBV5-1 and TRBJ2-1; TCRdb names TRBD2, which stays unverified in the absence of DNA. CDR1 is SGHRS, CDR2 YFSETQ, per germline. This CDR3 spans 19 amino acids. CDR3 in amino acids: CASSLASVRTGGSSDEQFF.

The chain links TRBV11-2 to TRBJ2-6; TCRdb's D call, TRBD1, is unchecked because there is no DNA. The CDR3 has 18 amino acids. Germline values: CDR1 SGHAT, CDR2 FQNNGV. The CDR3 here is CASSADRGRRFGANVLTF.

The rearrangement uses TRBV20-1 and TRBJ1-5; TCRdb calls TRBD1, which cannot be checked without DNA. Germline values: CDR1 DFQATT, CDR2 SNEGSKA (reference sequence). The CDR3 has 15 residues. The CDR3 loop is CSARETGRLNQPQHF.

The chain uses TRBV12-3 or TRBV12-4 and TRBJ1-4; as DNA is missing, the TRBD1 call by TCRdb cannot be tested. The CDR3 contains 16 residues. CDR3 loop: CASSPGTGGGSEKLFF.

V usage is TRBV7-9 and J usage is TRBJ2-3; lacking DNA, the TRBD1 call made by TCRdb goes unchecked. Germline V gene sequence: CDR1 SEHNR, CDR2 FQNEAQ (reference sequence). The CDR3 spans 15 residues. CDR3: CASSPGQGRTDTQYF.

V usage is TRBV10-3 and J usage is TRBJ2-2; TCRdb's D gene call, TRBD1, goes unchecked for lack of DNA. This CDR3 region has 13 residues. Looked up from germline, CDR1 is ENHRY and CDR2 is SYGVKD. CDR3 sequence: CAISDEGAGELFF.

The chain links TRBV7-8 to TRBJ2-4; as DNA is missing, the TRBD2 call by TCRdb cannot be tested. Germline V gene data show CDR1 as SGHVS and CDR2 as FQNEAQ. The CDR3 extends over 14 amino acids. The CDR3 sequence is CASSLVAGANIQYF.

The chain carries TRBV18 and TRBJ2-4; as DNA is missing, the TRBD1 call by TCRdb cannot be tested. CDR1 is KGHSH and CDR2 is LQKENI in the germline V gene. This CDR3 has 16 residues. This chain's CDR3 is CASSPGQGVAKNIQYF.

V and J are TRBV9 and TRBJ2-7; the D call from TCRdb, TRBD2, cannot be confirmed without DNA. CDR3 size: 14 residues. The germline gives CDR1 SGDLS, CDR2 YYNGEE. CDR3 region: CASSVGPLTNEQYF.